The T cell receptor (beta chain) under discussion was sequenced for a study of PD-L1 blockade in urothelial cancer. In the study overall: Every 3 weeks, patients received intravenous atezolizumab 1,200 mg, beginning 2014.

Per germline, CDR1 SGHVS and CDR2 FQNEAQ. V lost 1 base, J lost 10 bases, and 14 bases lay in between. CDR3 size: 14 residues. Sample time point: peripheral blood 6 weeks after treatment start. Each individual provided 1 to 8 samples (taken pretreatment and on-treatment). This clone was seen a single time. Only in-frame clones appear in the TCRdb table, and some are missing; sequencing was by immunoSEQ multiplex PCR. The table has around 80,000 clones, approximately 89% seen once; the top ten hold roughly 0.9%. Here the sequenced sample was PBMCs, taken around atezolizumab (anti-PD-L1) treatment. The sequence was obtained from a woman at least 80 years old with urothelial cancer. The chain couples TRBV7-8 to TRBJ2-1; D unclear. The CDR3 DNA follows: TGTGCCAGCAGCTTAGGACTGGCCATAGAGGAGCAGTTCTTC. Protein product: CASSLGLAIEEQFF. The complete variable domain, with remaining parts taken from reference TRBV7-8 and TRBJ2-1, reads GAGVSQSPRYKVAKRGQDVALRCDPISGHVSLFWYQQALGQGPEFLTYFQNEAQLDKSGLPSDRFFAERPEGSVSTLKIQRTQQEDSAVYLCASSLGLAIEEQFFGPGTRLTVL.